This TCR beta chain stems from a study of low-dose radiotherapy and immunotherapy resistance in tumors. Study in general: Every two weeks, cyclophosphamide 200 mg/m2 was infused one day before radiation plus immunotherapy.

Sample time point: after trial treatment. Treatment denoted: LDRT plus nivolumab, ipilimumab, low-dose cyclophosphamide and aspirin (RACIN trial). As their treatment, donors received nivolumab, ipilimumab, aspirin, low-dose cyclophosphamide and low-dose radiotherapy. Trimming pared 2 bases from V and 2 bases from J, leaving 13 bases between. This CDR3 spans 15 amino acids. Germline V gene lookup returns CDR1 MNHEY and CDR2 SVGEGT. First-strand cDNA relied on TRAV- and TRBV-specific primers spanning alpha and beta chains. TCRs were put through approximately 21 PCR cycles of amplification with Phusion. A constant-region primer and the V-primer adapter served as the primer pair. TCRdb ran MiXCR on the reads and lists one entry per CDR3 protein. The sample has 30,000 or so distinct CDR3 sequences, around 54% seen once; the top ten hold approximately 5.9%.

The clonotype originates from a male donor with gallbladder cancer. The source material was PBMCs, sampled after low-dose radiotherapy plus immunotherapy. V gene TRBV6-2 or TRBV6-3 combines with J gene TRBJ2-7; no clear D gene. The CDR3 DNA reads TGTGCCAGCAGTTACGCGGCAGGCCGAACCTACGAGCAGTACTTC. Protein: CASSYAAGRTYEQYF.